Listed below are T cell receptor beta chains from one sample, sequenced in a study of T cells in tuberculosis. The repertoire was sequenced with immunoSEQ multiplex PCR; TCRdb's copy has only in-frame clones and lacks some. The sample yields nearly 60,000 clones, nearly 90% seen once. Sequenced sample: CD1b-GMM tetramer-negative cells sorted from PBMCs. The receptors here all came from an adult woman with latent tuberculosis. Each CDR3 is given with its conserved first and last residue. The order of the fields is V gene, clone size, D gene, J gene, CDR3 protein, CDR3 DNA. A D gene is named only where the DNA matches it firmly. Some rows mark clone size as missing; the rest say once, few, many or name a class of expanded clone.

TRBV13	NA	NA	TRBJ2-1	CASRQTGGRNEQFF	TGTGCCAGCAGGCAGACTGGGGGCCGGAATGAGCAGTTCTTC
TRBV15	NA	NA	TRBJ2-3	CATSIGSGGTDTQYF	TGTGCCACCAGCATCGGCTCAGGCGGCACAGATACGCAGTATTTT
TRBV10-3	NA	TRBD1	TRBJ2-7	CAISDTGAPSYEQYF	TGTGCCATCAGTGACACAGGGGCCCCCTCCTACGAGCAGTACTTC
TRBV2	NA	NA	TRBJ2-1	CASKTDTYNEQFF	TGTGCCAGCAAGACGGACACCTACAATGAGCAGTTCTTC
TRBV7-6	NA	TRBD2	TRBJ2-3	CASSGGLANTDTQYF	TGTGCCAGCAGCGGGGGACTAGCGAACACAGATACGCAGTATTTT
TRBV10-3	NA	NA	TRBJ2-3	CAISDRSTDTQYF	TGTGCCATCAGTGACCGGAGCACAGATACGCAGTATTTT
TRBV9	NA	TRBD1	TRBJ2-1	CASSPGQGDYEQFF	TGTGCCAGCAGCCCGGGACAGGGGGACTATGAGCAGTTCTTC
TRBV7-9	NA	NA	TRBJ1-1	CASSMRRPNFMNTEAFF	TGTGCCAGCAGTATGAGGCGGCCAAACTTCATGAACACTGAAGCTTTCTTT
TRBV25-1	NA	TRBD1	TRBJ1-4	CASNRGQGANEKLFF	TGTGCCAGCAACAGGGGGCAGGGGGCTAATGAAAAACTGTTTTTT
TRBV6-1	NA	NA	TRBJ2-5	CASERGGETQYF	TGTGCCAGCGAAAGGGGTGGAGAGACCCAGTACTTC
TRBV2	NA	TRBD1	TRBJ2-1	CASSTGGYEQFF	TGTGCCAGCAGTACAGGGGGCTATGAGCAGTTCTTC
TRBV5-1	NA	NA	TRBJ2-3	CASSLEGHADTQYF	TGCGCCAGCAGCTTGGAGGGGCATGCAGATACGCAGTATTTT
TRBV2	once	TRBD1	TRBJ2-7	CASTRTGASSYEQYF	TGTGCCAGCACTCGGACAGGGGCGAGCTCCTACGAGCAGTACTTC
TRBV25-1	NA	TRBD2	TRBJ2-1	CASSEPGRAITGAEQFF	TGTGCCAGCAGTGAACCCGGGAGGGCCATTACGGGTGCTGAGCAGTTCTTC
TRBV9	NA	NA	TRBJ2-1	CASSGRTAYNEQFF	TGTGCCAGCAGCGGTAGGACAGCTTACAATGAGCAGTTCTTC
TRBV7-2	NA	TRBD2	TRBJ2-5	CASSLGLAGGRETQYF	TGTGCCAGCAGCTTGGGACTAGCGGGGGGGCGAGAGACCCAGTACTTC
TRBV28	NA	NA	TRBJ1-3	CASSLIFGGNFGTIYF	TGTGCCAGCAGTTTAATATTTGGCGGAAATTTTGGCACCATATATTTT
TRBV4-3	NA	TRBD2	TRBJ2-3	CASSQDGTGGGVDTQYF	TGCGCCAGCAGCCAAGATGGAACGGGAGGCGGGGTAGATACGCAGTATTTT
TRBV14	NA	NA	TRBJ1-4	CASSRLIRSNEKLFF	TGTGCCAGCAGCCGCCTGATACGGTCTAATGAAAAACTGTTTTTT
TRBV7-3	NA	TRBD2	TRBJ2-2	CASSQRGGRYGELFF	TGTGCCAGCAGCCAGCGGGGGGGCCGTTACGGGGAGCTGTTTTTT
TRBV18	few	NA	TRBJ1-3	CASSPLEANTIYF	TGTGCCAGCTCACCACTGGAGGCAAACACCATATATTTT
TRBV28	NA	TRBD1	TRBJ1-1	CASSLAGGTEAFF	TGTGCCAGCAGTTTGGCAGGGGGCACTGAAGCTTTCTTT
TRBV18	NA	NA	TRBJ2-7	CASSPFPGEGEQYF	TGTGCCAGCTCACCTTTTCCGGGGGAAGGCGAGCAGTACTTC
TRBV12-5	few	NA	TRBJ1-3	CASGLGGGSGNTIYF	TGTGCTAGTGGTTTGGGAGGGGGCTCTGGAAACACCATATATTTT
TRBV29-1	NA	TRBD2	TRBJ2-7	CSVGGSSYEQYF	TGCAGCGTTGGCGGGAGCTCCTACGAGCAGTACTTC
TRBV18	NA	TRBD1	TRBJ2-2	CASSGQGTITGELFF	TGTGCCAGCTCAGGACAGGGAACCATCACCGGGGAGCTGTTTTTT
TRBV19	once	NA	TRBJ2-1	CASSIGRASGNEQFF	TGTGCCAGTAGTATCGGTAGGGCGAGCGGCAATGAGCAGTTCTTC
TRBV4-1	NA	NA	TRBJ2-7	CASSQDPRVDYEQYF	TGCGCCAGCAGCCAAGACCCCCGGGTAGACTACGAGCAGTACTTC
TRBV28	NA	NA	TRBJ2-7	CASGPWGTDYEQYF	TGTGCCAGCGGACCCTGGGGGACTGACTACGAGCAGTACTTC
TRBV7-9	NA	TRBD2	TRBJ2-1	CASSLGLAGNFYNEQFF	TGTGCCAGCAGCTTGGGGCTAGCGGGAAACTTCTACAATGAGCAGTTCTTC
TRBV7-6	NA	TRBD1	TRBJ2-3	CASSAGRTGTDTQYF	TGTGCCAGCAGCGCCGGGCGGACAGGGACAGATACGCAGTATTTT
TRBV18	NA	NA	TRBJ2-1	CASSMSRDEQFF	TGTGCCAGCTCAATGAGTCGCGATGAGCAGTTCTTC
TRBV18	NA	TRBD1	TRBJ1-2	CASSLGQGEVYGYTF	TGTGCCAGCTCCCTTGGACAGGGCGAAGTCTATGGCTACACCTTC
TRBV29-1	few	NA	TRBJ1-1	CSASRGEVEAFF	TGCAGCGCCTCGCGGGGTGAGGTAGAAGCTTTCTTT
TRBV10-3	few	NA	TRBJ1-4	CAITDSPREKLFF	TGTGCCATCACGGACAGCCCGAGGGAAAAACTGTTTTTT
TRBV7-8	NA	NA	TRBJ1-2	CASSLGPKGGYGYTF	TGTGCCAGCAGCTTAGGTCCAAAAGGGGGCTATGGCTACACCTTC
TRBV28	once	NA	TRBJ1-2	CASSFRGGYGYTF	TGTGCCAGCAGTTTCAGGGGTGGCTATGGCTACACCTTC
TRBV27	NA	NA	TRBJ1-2	CASSLHRANYGYTF	TGTGCCAGCAGTTTGCACAGGGCTAACTATGGCTACACCTTC
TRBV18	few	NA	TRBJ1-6	CASSPRRGSSYNSPLHF	TGTGCCAGCTCACCCCGTCGGGGGAGCTCCTATAATTCACCCCTCCACTTT
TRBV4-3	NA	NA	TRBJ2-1	CASSQDPAFVYNEQFF	TGCGCCAGCAGCCAAGACCCAGCGTTCGTCTACAATGAGCAGTTCTTC
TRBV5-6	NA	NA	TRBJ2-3	CASSLVLNTDTQYF	TGTGCCAGCAGCTTGGTTCTTAACACAGATACGCAGTATTTT
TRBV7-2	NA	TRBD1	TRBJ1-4	CASSRGQGIREKLFF	TGTGCCAGCAGCCGCGGACAGGGAATTCGTGAAAAACTGTTTTTT
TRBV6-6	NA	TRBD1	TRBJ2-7	CASRPTGTDKSYEQYF	TGTGCCAGCAGGCCTACCGGGACAGATAAATCCTACGAGCAGTACTTC
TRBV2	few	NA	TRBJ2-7	CASRYTGFGSYEQYF	TGTGCCAGCAGGTATACAGGGTTCGGCTCCTACGAGCAGTACTTC
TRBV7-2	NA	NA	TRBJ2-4	CASSPRTGNLNIQYF	TGTGCCAGCAGCCCCCGGACGGGGAACTTGAACATTCAGTACTTC